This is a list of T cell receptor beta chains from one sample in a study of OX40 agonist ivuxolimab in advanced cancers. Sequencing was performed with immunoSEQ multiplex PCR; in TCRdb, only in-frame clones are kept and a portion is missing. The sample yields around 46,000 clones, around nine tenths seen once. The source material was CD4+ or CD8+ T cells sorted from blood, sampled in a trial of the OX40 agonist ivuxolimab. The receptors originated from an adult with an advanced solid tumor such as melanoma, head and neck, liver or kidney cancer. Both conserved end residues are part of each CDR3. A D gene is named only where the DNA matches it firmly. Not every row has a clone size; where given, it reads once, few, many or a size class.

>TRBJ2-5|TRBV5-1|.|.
TGCGCCAGCAGCTCCGATTCGGGAGAGACCCAGTACTTC
CASSSDSGETQYF
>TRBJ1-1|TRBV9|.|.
TGTGCCAGCAGCGCGGGACATTTGAACACTGAAGCTTTCTTT
CASSAGHLNTEAFF
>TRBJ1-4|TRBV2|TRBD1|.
TGTGCCAGCAGAGCTGGACAGGGAGGGCGTGAAAAACTGTTTTTT
CASRAGQGGREKLFF
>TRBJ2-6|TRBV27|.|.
TGTGCCAGCGCCGCGCTAGGGGGGGTGGACGTCCTGACTTTC
CASAALGGVDVLTF
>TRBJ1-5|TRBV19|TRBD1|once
TGTGCCAGTAGTATCTTACCGGGACAGGGCAATCAGCCCCAGCATTTT
CASSILPGQGNQPQHF
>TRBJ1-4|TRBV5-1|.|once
TGCGCCAGCAGCTTGTACGAGCAGGGGTTCACTAATGAAAAACTGTTTTTT
CASSLYEQGFTNEKLFF
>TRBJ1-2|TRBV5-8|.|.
TGTGCCAGCAGCTTGAGACGGATATTTAACTATGGCTACACCTTC
CASSLRRIFNYGYTF
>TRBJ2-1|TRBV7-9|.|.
TGTGCCAGCAGAACCAGGGGTGAGCAGTTCTTC
CASRTRGEQFF
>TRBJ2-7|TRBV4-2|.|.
TGTGCCAGCAGCCAAGATCTGGGGGCCGGATCCTACGAGCAGTACTTC
CASSQDLGAGSYEQYF
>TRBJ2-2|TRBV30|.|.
TGTGCCTGGAGTGTGGGTTTTTCCGGGGAGCTGTTTTTT
CAWSVGFSGELFF
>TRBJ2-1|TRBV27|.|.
TGTGCCAGCAGTTTGATCGAGGATACTTACAATGAGCAGTTCTTC
CASSLIEDTYNEQFF
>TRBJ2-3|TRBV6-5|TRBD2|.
TGTGCCAGCAGTTATGGACTAGCGCCTAGCACAGATACGCAGTATTTT
CASSYGLAPSTDTQYF
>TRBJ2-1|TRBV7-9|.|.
TGTGCCAGCAGCTCCAGGGACCCAGGGGCGGGAGTTTACAATGAGCAGTTCTTC
CASSSRDPGAGVYNEQFF
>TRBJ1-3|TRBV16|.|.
TGTGCCAGCAGCCAATTCGAGGGTCTCTACACCATATATTTT
CASSQFEGLYTIYF
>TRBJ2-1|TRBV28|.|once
TGTGCCAGCAGTTTAAACAATGAGCAGTTCTTC
CASSLNNEQFF
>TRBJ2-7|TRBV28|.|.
TGTGCCAGCAGTCCTCGAATCTACGAGCAGTACTTC
CASSPRIYEQYF
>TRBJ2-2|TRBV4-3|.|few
TGCGCCAGCAGCCCCACGAGGGGATTCGCCGGGGAGCTGTTTTTT
CASSPTRGFAGELFF